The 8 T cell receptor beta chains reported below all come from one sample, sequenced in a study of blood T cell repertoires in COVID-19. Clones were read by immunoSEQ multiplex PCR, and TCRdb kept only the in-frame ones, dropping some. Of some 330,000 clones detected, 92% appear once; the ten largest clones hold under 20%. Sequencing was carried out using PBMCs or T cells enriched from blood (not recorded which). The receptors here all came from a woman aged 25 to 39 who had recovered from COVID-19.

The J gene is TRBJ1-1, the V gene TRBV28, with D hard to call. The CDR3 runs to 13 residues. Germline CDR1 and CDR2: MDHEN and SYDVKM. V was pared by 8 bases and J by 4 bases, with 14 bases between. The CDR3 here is CASWGGRITEAFF. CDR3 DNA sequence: TGTGCCAGCTGGGGAGGGAGGATCACTGAAGCTTTCTTT.

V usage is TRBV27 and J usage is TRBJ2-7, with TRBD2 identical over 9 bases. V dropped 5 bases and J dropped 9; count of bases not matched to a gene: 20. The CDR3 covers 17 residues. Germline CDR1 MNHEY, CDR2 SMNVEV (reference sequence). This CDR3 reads CASSLRGGVAGVAGQYF. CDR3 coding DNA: TGTGCCAGCAGTCTCCGAGGAGGGGTAGCGGGAGTAGCTGGGCAGTACTTC.

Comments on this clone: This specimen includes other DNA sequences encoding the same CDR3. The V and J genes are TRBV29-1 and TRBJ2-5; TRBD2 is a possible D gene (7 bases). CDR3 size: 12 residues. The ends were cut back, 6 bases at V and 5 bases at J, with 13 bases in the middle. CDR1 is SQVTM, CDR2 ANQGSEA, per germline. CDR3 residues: CSVAGGRETQYF. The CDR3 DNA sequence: TGCAGCGTAGCCGGGGGGCGGGAGACCCAGTACTTC.

For the CDR3, the DNA is TGTGCCAGCAGCGTAGCGGGAGATTATAATTCACCCCTCCACTTT. It translates to CASSVAGDYNSPLHF. This sequence joins TRBV9 and TRBJ1-6; D unresolved. The length of the CDR3 is 15 residues. V dropped 0 bases and J dropped 4 bases, with 8 bases sitting between them. The germline gives CDR1 SGDLS, CDR2 YYNGEE.

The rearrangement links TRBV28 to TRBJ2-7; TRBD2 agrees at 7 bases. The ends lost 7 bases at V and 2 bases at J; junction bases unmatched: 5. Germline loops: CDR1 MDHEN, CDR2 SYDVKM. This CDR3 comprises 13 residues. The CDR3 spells CASTPLAAYEQYF. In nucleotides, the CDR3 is TGTGCCAGCACCCCTCTAGCGGCCTACGAGCAGTACTTC.

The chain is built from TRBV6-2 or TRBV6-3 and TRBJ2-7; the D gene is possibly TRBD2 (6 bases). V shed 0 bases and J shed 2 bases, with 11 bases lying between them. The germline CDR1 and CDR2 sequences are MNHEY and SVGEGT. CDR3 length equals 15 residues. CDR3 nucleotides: TGTGCCAGCAGTTACTCGCGACTAGGGACCTACGAGCAGTACTTC. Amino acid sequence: CASSYSRLGTYEQYF.

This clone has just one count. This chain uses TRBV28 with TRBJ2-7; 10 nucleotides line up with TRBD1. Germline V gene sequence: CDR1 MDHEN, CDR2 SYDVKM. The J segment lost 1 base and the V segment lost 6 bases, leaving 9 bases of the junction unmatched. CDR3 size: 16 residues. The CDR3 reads CASSHITGQGSYEQYF. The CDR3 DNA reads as TGTGCCAGCAGCCACATCACGGGACAGGGGTCCTACGAGCAGTACTTC.

The CDR3 loop reads CATSRDLGQGAYEQYF. CDR3 sequence (DNA): TGTGCCACCAGCAGAGATCTGGGACAGGGAGCCTACGAGCAGTACTTC. V gene TRBV15 combines with J gene TRBJ2-7; 9 positions agree with TRBD1. Germline V gene data show CDR1 as LNHNV and CDR2 as YYDKDF (reference sequence). CDR3 length equals 16 residues. V was clipped by 0 bases and J by 2 bases; unmatched bases: 5. Complete variable domain (other parts from reference TRBV15 and TRBJ2-7): DAMVIQNPRYQVTQFGKPVTLSCSQTLNHNVMYWYQQKSSQAPKLLFHYYDKDFNNEADTPDNFQSRRPNTSFCFLDIRSPGLGDTAMYLCATSRDLGQGAYEQYFGPGTRLTVT.